These 11 T cell receptor beta chains came from one sample sequenced in a study of tumor-infiltrating lymphocytes in primary liver carcinoma. Joint extraction of RNA and DNA used 20-30 mg of bulk tissue that was unsorted. TCR beta cDNA was prepared out of roughly 0.45 ug total RNA by means of a constant-region primer. Sequencing libraries for TCR beta derived from three nested multiplex PCR rounds that used slightly modified ARM-PCR. The study ran its first two PCR rounds for approximately 10 cycles each, using TRBV1-TRBV30 forward primers and a C-beta reverse primer. TCRdb reanalysed the multiplex PCR reads using MiXCR and keeps one entry per CDR3 protein. The data contain approximately 110,000 distinct CDR3 sequences, around 83% of them singletons. Sequencing was performed on liver tumor tissue from sampling region 3. The subset was: tumor region T3, left-lateral pole. The origin of the receptors is a man aged 35-49 years with primary liver carcinoma and hepatitis B virus infection.

The chain combines TRBV24-1 with TRBJ2-7; 10 nucleotides agree with TRBD1. J lost 2 bases, V lost 7 bases, and 7 bases had no gene match. The V gene's germline CDR1 is KGHDR and CDR2 SFDVKD. This CDR3 spans 15 amino acids. Here the CDR3 DNA reads TGTGCCACCAGGTGGCAGGGACAGGGGCCCTACGAGCAGTACTTC. It encodes CATRWQGQGPYEQYF.

Details on this clonotype: At one of its ends the junction is not consistent with the germline gene, which may arise from a read error. The chain recombines TRBV5-4 with TRBJ2-7, with TRBD1 as a possible D gene (7 bases). This CDR3 spans 17 amino acids. The germline V gene encodes CDR1 SGHNT and CDR2 YYREEE (reference sequence). The CDR3 DNA follows: TGTACCAGCAGCTTGGAGGCGGTTTCAGGGGGGATCTACGAGCAGTACTTC. This gives the protein CTSSLEAVSGGIYEQYF.

With regard to this clonotype: With a much larger clone just one base away, this may be a read error. V is TRBV9 and J is TRBJ2-7, with 8 bases identical to TRBD1. The CDR3 spans 15 residues. Germline CDR1 reads SGDLS; CDR2 reads YYNGEE. This chain's CDR3 is CPSSVGDRSTYEQYF. CDR3 nucleotide sequence: TGTCCCAGCAGCGTAGGGGACAGGTCGACGTACGAGCAGTACTTC.

The table lists this clonotype with a count of one. One end of the junction fails to match germline, which may point to a read error. V is TRBV6-5 and J is TRBJ2-2, with 7 bases lining up with TRBD2. Germline values: CDR1 MNHEY, CDR2 SVGAGI. This CDR3 contains 15 residues. In nucleotides, the CDR3 is TGTGTCAGCAGTAACGGGGGGACGGGGTTTAGGGTGCTGTTTTTT. It is translated as CVSSNGGTGFRVLFF.

Turning to this clonotype: One end of the junction does not line up with germline, which may come from a read error. The chain uses TRBV12-3 or TRBV12-4 and TRBJ2-1; 7 nucleotides match TRBD2. The CDR3 covers 15 residues. As DNA, the CDR3 is TGTGTCAGCTTCCTCAGCGGGGAGGGCTACAATGAGCAGTTCTTC. This codes for CVSFLSGEGYNEQFF.

This clonotype was recorded once. This chain uses TRBV12-3 or TRBV12-4 with TRBJ2-3; 10 bases line up with TRBD2. This CDR3 contains 14 residues. V dropped 7 bases and J dropped 5; count of bases not matched to a gene: 6. For the CDR3, the DNA is TGTGCCAGCAATAATCAGCGGGAGGGAGATACGCAGTATTTT. As protein: CASNNQREGDTQYF.

This clonotype was observed a handful of times. The rearrangement links TRBV6-6 to TRBJ1-2; 8 nucleotides agree with TRBD1. Germline CDR1 MNHNY, CDR2 SVGAGI (reference sequence). CDR3 length: 15 residues. The J segment lost 4 bases and the V segment lost 4 bases, leaving 8 bases of the junction unmatched. CDR3: CASSSYDGTGYGYTF. For the CDR3, the DNA is TGTGCCAGCAGTTCCTATGACGGGACAGGCTATGGCTACACCTTC.

This clonotype was counted many times. The chain has TRBV25-1 and TRBJ1-5, with D perhaps TRBD1 (6 bases). The CDR3 totals 15 residues. Between the trimmed V and J ends, which lost 5 bases and 1 base, there was a span of 12 bases. CDR1 MGHDK and CDR2 SYGVNS come from the germline V gene. The CDR3 DNA sequence: TGTGCCAGCAGTCGGTCGGGGGCCAGCAATCAGCCCCAGCATTTT. It is translated as CASSRSGASNQPQHF.

In regard to this clonotype: The conserved phenylalanine or tryptophan is not found at the CDR3 terminus, so this likely reflects a read error. The rearrangement links TRBV12-3 or TRBV12-4 to TRBJ1-2; 8 nucleotides align to TRBD1. CDR3 length: 15 residues. CDR3 residues: CASSLRDRSRDGYTY. DNA of the CDR3: TGTGCAAGCAGTTTAAGGGACAGGTCAAGGGATGGCTACACCTAC.

Comments on this clonotype: One junction end does not reproduce the germline sequence, and a read error may be involved. The genes are TRBV13 and TRBJ2-1; D uncertain. The CDR3 sequence is 15 residues long. Germline loops: CDR1 PRHDT, CDR2 FYEKMQ (reference sequence). The CDR3 nucleotides read TGTGCCAGCAGCTTAGACCCGGGCTCATACATTGAGCAGTTCTTC. Protein: CASSLDPGSYIEQFF.

As for this clonotype: Given the absence of the conserved phenylalanine or tryptophan at the CDR3 end, a read error is likely. The chain recombines TRBV19 with TRBJ2-3; D tentatively reads TRBD1 or TRBD2 (5 bases each). The CDR3 is made up of 14 amino acids. Per the germline V gene, CDR1 is LNHDA and CDR2 is SQIVND (reference sequence). The CDR3 sequence: CASSSGTKTDTQYC. The CDR3 DNA sequence: TGTGCTAGTAGTTCCGGGACCAAGACCGATACGCAGTATTGT.